The 5 T cell receptor beta chains in this list originate from one sample, sequenced in a study of blood T cell repertoires in COVID-19. The protocol was immunoSEQ multiplex PCR, while the TCRdb copy is restricted to in-frame clones and leaves out a portion. The top ten hold around 8.9% of the sample, which has about 170,000 clones, roughly 80% seen once. The sample was peripheral blood. The receptor source for this set is a woman of 80 years or more with COVID-19, enrolled during active disease.

The chain has TRBV4-2 and TRBJ2-5; D is possibly TRBD1 (6 bases). V lost 4 bases, J lost 3 bases, and 12 bases lay in between. Germline V gives CDR1 LGHNA, CDR2 YNFKEQ. The CDR3 extends over 14 amino acids. The CDR3 reads CASSRGSGEETQYF. The CDR3 DNA reads as TGTGCCAGCAGCCGCGGCTCAGGGGAAGAGACCCAGTACTTC.

The CDR3 here is CASSQVRGTSDNNEQFF. Written as DNA, the CDR3 is TGTGCCAGCAGCCAAGTCCGGGGGACTAGCGATAACAATGAGCAGTTCTTC. This rearrangement joins TRBV3-1 (or the pseudogene TRBV3-2) to TRBJ2-1; 10 nucleotides match TRBD2. The V and J ends lost 1 base and 5 bases, in that order; junction bases with no gene match: 8. The CDR3 totals 17 residues. Germline CDR1 LGHDT, CDR2 YNNKEL (reference sequence).

CDR3 DNA: TGTGCCAGCAGCGTATCGGGGGGGAGCTCCTACAATGAGCAGTTCTTC. Amino acids: CASSVSGGSSYNEQFF. This chain joins TRBV9 and TRBJ2-1; 8 bases are a match to TRBD2. CDR3 size: 16 residues. Germline lookup yields CDR1 SGDLS and CDR2 YYNGEE. J gave up 0 bases and V 1 base, and 3 bases lay outside the gene matches. Drawing the rest from reference TRBV9 and TRBJ2-1, the complete variable domain is DSGVTQTPKHLITATGQRVTLRCSPRSGDLSVYWYQQSLDQGLQFLIQYYNGEERAKGNILERFSAQQFPDLHSELNLSSLELGDSALYFCASSVSGGSSYNEQFFGPGTRLTVL.

The rearrangement uses TRBV3-1 (or the pseudogene TRBV3-2) and TRBJ1-1; D might be TRBD1 (5 bases). The CDR3 runs to 12 residues. Per the germline V gene, CDR1 is LGHDT and CDR2 is YNNKEL (reference sequence). V shed 4 bases and J shed 4 bases, with 7 bases lying between them. The CDR3 region has the DNA TGTGCCAGCAGCCCTAGGGGCACTGAAGCTTTCTTT. It specifies CASSPRGTEAFF.

Only one count was recorded for this clone. This sequence joins TRBV3-1 (or the pseudogene TRBV3-2) and TRBJ1-2; D remains unclear. Trimming removed 3 bases from V and 8 bases from J, with 13 bases in between. This CDR3 is built from 13 residues. In germline, CDR1 is LGHDT, CDR2 YNNKEL (reference sequence). CDR3 protein: CASSHTEIGGYTF. DNA of the CDR3: TGTGCCAGCAGCCACACGGAGATTGGCGGCTACACCTTC.